One and the same sample provided the 28 T cell receptor beta chains below, sequenced in a study of breast tumors, draining lymph nodes, adjacent tissues. TCRdb analysed the multiplex PCR reads with MiXCR anew, one entry per CDR3 protein. The table lists 180,000 or so distinct CDR3 sequences, 31% of them singletons. Breast cancer patients provided tissue from their axillary draining lymph nodes. The material sequenced was axillary lymph node tissue. These receptors were collected from a female donor with breast cancer. Some clones in this sample may be carry-over from other donors' samples.

This rearrangement joins TRBV30 to TRBJ1-1; D remains ambiguous. This CDR3 comprises 11 residues. V was clipped by 5 bases and J by 8 bases, with 12 bases between them. CDR1 is GTSNPN, CDR2 SVGIG, per germline (reference sequence). The CDR3 reads CAWSPVGEAFF. In DNA, the CDR3 is TGTGCCTGGTCCCCCGTGGGGGAAGCTTTCTTT.

This clonotype has more than one count but fewer than ten. In nucleotides, the CDR3 is TGCGCCAGCAGGGGATGGGACTATGGCTACACCTTC. Translated: CASRGWDYGYTF. The V call is TRBV10-1, the J call TRBJ1-2, with unresolved D. The CDR3 has 12 residues. The V gene's germline CDR1 is WNHNN and CDR2 SYGVQD (reference sequence). Trimming took off 6 bases at V and 3 bases at J, with 8 bases between the two ends.

This clonotype has a count of ten or more. The chain links TRBV5-4 to TRBJ2-5; possibly TRBD1 for D (6 bases). The CDR3 contains 14 residues. The V end lost 4 bases, the J end lost 3 bases, and 13 bases lay between the germline ends. Germline values: CDR1 SGHNT, CDR2 YYREEE (reference sequence). The CDR3: CASSAFWDKETQYF. DNA for the CDR3: TGTGCCAGCAGCGCTTTTTGGGACAAAGAGACCCAGTACTTC.

This clonotype was seen more than once but under ten times. With a much larger clone just one base away, this may be a read error. The V call is TRBV9, the J call TRBJ1-2; 9 bases are shared with TRBD1. This CDR3 has 15 amino acids. CDR1 and CDR2 from the germline V gene are SGDLS and YYNGEE. This CDR3 is CASSSPGQGNYGSTF. In DNA, the CDR3 is TGTGCCAGCTCGTCGCCGGGACAGGGAAACTATGGCTCCACCTTC.

This clonotype was seen a few times. The chain couples TRBV30 to TRBJ1-1, with TRBD1 matching 10 bases. Germline-derived CDR1 and CDR2 are GTSNPN and SVGIG (reference sequence). The CDR3 totals 16 residues. Unmatched junction bases numbered 8, after V lost 4 bases and J lost 0 bases. The CDR3 spells CAWIPGTGVLNTEAFF. In DNA, the CDR3 is TGTGCCTGGATCCCCGGGACAGGGGTCTTGAACACTGAAGCTTTCTTT.

This clonotype occurred many times. This chain connects TRBV5-6 to TRBJ1-2; D gene ambiguous. Trimming removed 7 bases from V and 2 bases from J, with 9 bases in between. The CDR3 length is 12 residues. Germline V gene lookup returns CDR1 SGHDT and CDR2 YYEEEE. The CDR3 is CASGTPNYGYTF. Here the CDR3 DNA reads TGTGCCAGCGGAACTCCGAACTATGGCTACACCTTC.

This clonotype has ten or more counts. This chain links TRBV11-3 with TRBJ2-7; 10 bases align to TRBD1. Unmatched junction bases numbered 10, after V lost 1 base and J lost 4 bases. The germline gives CDR1 SGHNT, CDR2 YENEEA. There are 17 residues in the CDR3. CDR3 loop: CASSLALRTGGRYEQYF. For the CDR3, the DNA is TGTGCCAGCAGCTTAGCCTTAAGGACAGGGGGAAGGTACGAGCAGTACTTC.

The table lists this clonotype with many counts. The rearrangement links TRBV7-9 to TRBJ1-4; 8 bases map to TRBD1. J was trimmed by 7 bases and V by 5 bases; bases with no gene match: 6. Germline-derived CDR1 and CDR2 are SEHNR and FQNEAQ (reference sequence). The CDR3 runs to 14 residues. CDR3 DNA sequence: TGTGCCAGCAGCCGTGGACAGGGAAGTGAAAAACTGTTTTTT. Translated: CASSRGQGSEKLFF. The variable domain in full, with the rest retrieved from reference TRBV7-9 and TRBJ1-4, is DTGVSQNPRHKITKRGQNVTFRCDPISEHNRLYWYRQTLGQGPEFLTYFQNEAQLEKSRLLSDRFSAERPKGSFSTLEIQRTEQGDSAMYLCASSRGQGSEKLFFGSGTQLSVL.

This clonotype was counted ten times or more. The chain uses TRBV5-6 and TRBJ2-2; no clear D. This CDR3 has 15 amino acids. Germline CDR1 SGHDT, CDR2 YYEEEE. Trimming stripped 2 bases from V and 5 bases from J, with 13 bases between. This chain's CDR3 is CASSFSGPVTGELFF. DNA for the CDR3: TGTGCCAGCAGCTTTAGTGGGCCAGTTACCGGGGAGCTGTTTTTT.

This clonotype was detected a few times. V gene TRBV7-8 combines with J gene TRBJ2-5; D remains ambiguous. Per germline, CDR1 SGHVS and CDR2 FQNEAQ. The CDR3 is 13 residues long. CDR3 loop: CARELASQETQYF. CDR3 bases: TGTGCTAGAGAGTTGGCTAGCCAAGAGACCCAGTACTTC.

The rearrangement uses TRBV9 and TRBJ1-4, with D possibly matching TRBD1 (6 bases). The V gene lost 0 bases and the J gene lost 8 bases, with 11 bases spanning the gap. Germline loops: CDR1 SGDLS, CDR2 YYNGEE. The CDR3 sequence is 14 residues long. CDR3 protein: CASSVVRGGEKLFF. The CDR3 bases are TGTGCCAGCAGCGTAGTCAGGGGAGGAGAAAAACTGTTTTTT. Filled out from reference TRBV9 and TRBJ1-4, the complete variable domain reads DSGVTQTPKHLITATGQRVTLRCSPRSGDLSVYWYQQSLDQGLQFLIQYYNGEERAKGNILERFSAQQFPDLHSELNLSSLELGDSALYFCASSVVRGGEKLFFGSGTQLSVL.

This clonotype was found a few times. One base away lies a much larger clone, so this may be a sequencing read error. V gene TRBV7-3 combines with J gene TRBJ2-1; no reliable D call. The CDR3 has 13 residues. The germline CDR1 and CDR2 sequences are SGHTA and FQGTGA. The CDR3: CAGSFRADNEQFF. As DNA, the CDR3 is TGTGCCGGCAGCTTCCGAGCCGACAATGAGCAGTTCTTC.

This clonotype has a count of ten or more. The chain joins TRBV10-2 to TRBJ2-2; a possible D gene is TRBD2 (5 bases). V lost 0 bases to trimming and J lost 9 bases, with 11 bases between them. The CDR3 consists of 14 residues. Germline V CDR1 and CDR2: WSHSY, SAAADI. CDR3 sequence (DNA): TGCGCCAGCAGTGAGTCGTGGAGGACCCGGGAGCTGTTTTTT. It translates to CASSESWRTRELFF.

As regards this clonotype: Being one base from a much bigger clone, this may be a read error. The genes are TRBV7-7 and TRBJ2-3, with unresolved D. From germline, CDR1 is SSHAT and CDR2 FNYEAQ (reference sequence). The CDR3 has 15 residues. The CDR3, as DNA: TGTGCTAGCAGCCCGACTTCGCAAATTACAGATACGCGGCATTTT. It translates to CASSPTSQITDTRHF.

This clonotype was recorded a few times. The rearrangement links TRBV6-1 to TRBJ2-5, with TRBD1 matching over 7 bases. The CDR3 covers 14 residues. The V and J ends lost 7 bases and 3 bases, in that order; junction bases with no gene match: 8. Germline V gene sequence: CDR1 MNHNS, CDR2 SASEGT. CDR3 in amino acids: CASNRDSLKETQYF. The CDR3 DNA is TGTGCCAGCAACCGGGACAGTCTTAAAGAGACCCAGTACTTC.

Ten or more counts support this clonotype. This chain links TRBV19 with TRBJ2-2; the D gene is possibly TRBD1 (6 bases). The V and J ends lost 6 bases and 4 bases respectively, with 15 bases between them. Germline V CDR1 and CDR2: LNHDA, SQIVND (reference sequence). The CDR3 covers 15 residues. Here the CDR3 DNA reads TGTGCCAGTAGACAGGGTAGTAGGGCCACCGGGGAGCTGTTTTTT. Residues: CASRQGSRATGELFF.

There are a few counts of this clonotype. This chain joins TRBV6-2 or TRBV6-3 and TRBJ2-3; D unclear. Trimming left V 0 bases short and J 2 bases short, with 12 bases between. Germline CDR1 is MNHEY and CDR2 is SVGEGT. This CDR3 is 16 amino acids long. The DNA for the CDR3 is TGTGCCAGCAGTTACTCCGGAATTACAAACACAGATACGCAGTATTTT. Translated, it gives CASSYSGITNTDTQYF.

Ten or more counts support this clonotype. V and J are TRBV5-6 and TRBJ2-1; D perhaps matches TRBD1 (5 bases). V was cut by 5 bases and J by 0 bases, with 15 bases left in between. The CDR3 is 16 residues long. Germline loops: CDR1 SGHDT, CDR2 YYEEEE. The CDR3 protein is CASSGMGRRSYNEQFF. The CDR3 bases are TGTGCCAGCAGTGGGATGGGGCGCCGCTCCTACAATGAGCAGTTCTTC. Full variable domain (missing parts from reference TRBV5-6 and TRBJ2-1): DAGVTQSPTHLIKTRGQQVTLRCSPKSGHDTVSWYQQALGQGPQFIFQYYEEEERQRGNFPDRFSGHQFPNYSSELNVNALLLGDSALYLCASSGMGRRSYNEQFFGPGTRLTVL.

Comments on this clonotype: The junction departs from germline at one end; a sequencing error may be responsible. DNA of the CDR3: TGTGCCAGCAGTGGGACTAGCGGGAGGCAAGGGACCCAGTACTTC. It codes for CASSGTSGRQGTQYF. V and J are TRBV6-1 and TRBJ2-5; 14 bases fit TRBD2. The CDR3 is 15 amino acids. CDR1 and CDR2 (germline): MNHNS, SASEGT.

This clonotype was seen repeatedly, ten times or more. The chain is built from TRBV5-4 and TRBJ2-7; D unclear. The V gene lost 5 bases and the J gene lost 0 bases, with 9 bases spanning the gap. The length of the CDR3 is 13 residues. In germline, CDR1 is SGHNT, CDR2 YYREEE (reference sequence). The CDR3 bases are TGTGCCAGCAGGACCGAAAGCTCCTACGAGCAGTACTTC. Its translation: CASRTESSYEQYF.

The sample holds a few counts of this clonotype. A much bigger clone sits one base away, suggesting this may be a read error. The genes are TRBV20-1 and TRBJ2-7, with D perhaps matching TRBD2 (6 bases). Germline assignment: CDR1 DFQATT and CDR2 SNEGSKA (reference sequence). CDR3 length: 13 residues. CDR3 DNA: TGCAGTGCTAGGCCGGGGGTGTCCTACGGGCAGTACTTC. This gives the protein CSARPGVSYGQYF.

The table lists this clonotype with many counts. The chain is built from TRBV6-1 and TRBJ1-6; D is unclear. CDR1 and CDR2 from the germline V gene are MNHNS and SASEGT. The CDR3 extends over 13 amino acids. V lost 4 bases and J lost 8, with 9 bases in between. CDR3 sequence: CASSGSMDSPLHF. In DNA, the CDR3 is TGTGCCAGCAGTGGATCTATGGATTCACCCCTCCACTTT.

This clonotype was seen a few times. Given a much more abundant clone one base away, this may be a read error. V usage is TRBV11-2 and J usage is TRBJ1-2; tentative D call: TRBD1 (6 bases). V was cut by 5 bases and J by 2 bases, with 21 bases left in between. Germline lookup yields CDR1 SGHAT and CDR2 FQNNGV. This CDR3 has 17 amino acids. The CDR3 loop reads CASSTLRTARLNYGYTF. The CDR3 DNA reads as TGTGCCAGCAGCACGCTTCGGACAGCGCGGTTGAACTATGGCTACACCTTC.

This rearrangement joins TRBV10-2 to TRBJ2-7; 7 bases agree with TRBD2. Germline values: CDR1 WSHSY, CDR2 SAAADI. The V segment lost 5 bases and the J segment 3 bases; nucleotides outside the gene matches: 13. CDR3 length equals 16 residues. The CDR3: CASSLTRMRGNYEQYF. CDR3 nucleotides: TGCGCCAGCAGTTTGACTAGAATGCGGGGGAACTACGAGCAGTACTTC.

A note on this clonotype: This could be a read error, since a much larger clone is one nucleotide away. The rearrangement links TRBV2 to TRBJ1-4; 7 positions agree with TRBD1. This CDR3 has 15 amino acids. Germline-derived CDR1 and CDR2 are SNHLY and FYNNEI. The ends lost 8 bases at V and 10 bases at J; junction bases unmatched: 16. The CDR3 DNA sequence: TGTGCCAGCTCCCCCGATAGAGAGGGGGCGGGAAAACTGTTTTTT. This gives the protein CASSPDREGAGKLFF.

This clonotype was seen ten or more times. The gene calls are TRBV3-1 and TRBJ2-7; no clear D. The CDR3 contains 15 residues. V lost 1 base, J lost 3 bases, and 13 bases lay in between. The germline V gene encodes CDR1 LGHDT and CDR2 YNNKEL (reference sequence). The CDR3 reads CASSQASHLSYEQYF. CDR3 in DNA: TGTGCCAGCAGCCAAGCGTCACATCTTAGCTACGAGCAGTACTTC.

In regard to this clonotype: No conserved phenylalanine or tryptophan is present at the end of the CDR3, so a read error is the likely explanation. The DNA is omitted, as the CDR3 cannot be located on it reliably, and the CDR3 follows TCRdb's listing. The chain employs TRBV12-3 or TRBV12-4 and TRBJ2-5; TRBD1, the D gene given by the table, was not confirmed from the DNA. Counting both end residues, the CDR3 totals 8 amino acids. The CDR3 loop reads CASSLVGQ.

The chain employs TRBV12-3 or TRBV12-4 and TRBJ1-5; D may be TRBD1 (5 bases). V shed 0 bases and J shed 7 bases, with 16 bases lying between them. The CDR3 sequence is 16 residues long. CDR3 amino acids: CASSLARTGAEQPQHF. CDR3 nucleotides: TGTGCCAGCAGTTTAGCGCGTACCGGGGCCGAGCAGCCCCAGCATTTT.